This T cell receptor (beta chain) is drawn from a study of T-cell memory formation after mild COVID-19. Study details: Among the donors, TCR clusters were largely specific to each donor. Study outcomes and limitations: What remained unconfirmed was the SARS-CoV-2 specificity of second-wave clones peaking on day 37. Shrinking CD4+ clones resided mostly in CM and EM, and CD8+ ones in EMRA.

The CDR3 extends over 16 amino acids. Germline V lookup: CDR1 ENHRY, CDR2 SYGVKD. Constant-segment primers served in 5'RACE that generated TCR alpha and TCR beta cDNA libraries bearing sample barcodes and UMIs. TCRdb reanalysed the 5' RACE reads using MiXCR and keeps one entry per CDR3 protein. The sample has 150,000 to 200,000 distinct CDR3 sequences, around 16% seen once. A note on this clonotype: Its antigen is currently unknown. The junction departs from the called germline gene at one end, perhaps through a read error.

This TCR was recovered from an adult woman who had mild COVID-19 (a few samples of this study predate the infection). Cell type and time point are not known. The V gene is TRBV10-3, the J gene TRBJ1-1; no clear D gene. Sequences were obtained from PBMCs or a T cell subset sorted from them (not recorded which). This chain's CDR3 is CASSERFGKAETEAFF. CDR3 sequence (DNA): TGTGCCAGCAGTGAAAGGTTCGGCAAAGCGGAGACTGAAGCTTTCTTT.